This TCR beta chain was found in a study of blood T cells in healthy people across ages (dated by TCRdb to the mid-2010s). At the level of the whole study: In model experiments, template switching captured roughly one uniquely barcoded TCR beta cDNA molecule for every two T cells. The study measured age-related changes in TCR beta repertoire diversity using deep sequencing normalized with unique cDNA molecular identifiers. The donors were split into four age groups: young (average 16 years), middle-aged (over 35), aged (more than 55) and long-lived (roughly 80). To avoid experimental bias, donors of different ages were spread randomly across the sequencing lanes. For two donors (one aged 18 to 29 and one aged 80 or older), the study analyzed two additional independent replicas of 1 million unique cDNA reads from the same blood draw.

From the cysteine up to the phenylalanine, the CDR3 has a length of 16 residues. CDR3 DNA only is kept here, 48 bases in frame from base 1. V and J are truncated by 7 bases and 0 bases respectively, leaving an intervening sequence of 17 bases. Via the germline V gene (reference sequence), CDR1 is MNHNY and CDR2 SVGAGI. This clonotype was detected only a few times. Its binding antigen is unknown. Within one base of it there is no much larger clone, and no base qualities were kept. The research as a whole found: There was a strong correlation between observed TCR beta diversity and the percentage of naive T cells measured by flow cytometry. Because donor CMV infection status was unknown, age-related changes in expanded clonotypes were potentially confounded. Conclusive comparison of naive and antigen-experienced compartments was prevented by the profiling of bulk unsorted PBMCs. As age increased, observed TCR beta diversity per million T cells dropped in a roughly linear way, and a significant reduction was already evident by age 40. Estimates of total diversity based on one million sequenced T cells were regarded as lower bounds and as underestimates. Compared with the aged group, the long-lived group had more naive CD4+ T cells, fewer expanded clones and increased TCR diversity, suggesting age selection.

The donors were under 40 Caucasian individuals from Russia, aged roughly 6 to 100 years, who were systemically healthy. Roughly 9 milliliters of peripheral blood were drawn from each donor into EDTA-treated Vacutainer tubes. Ficoll-Paque density-gradient centrifugation was used to isolate PBMCs, with at least 7 million per sample. Total RNA, at least 6 micrograms per sample, was extracted from PBMCs with Trizol reagent. Naive CD45RAhigh/CD27high T cell percentages were measured by flow cytometry on a PBMC aliquot from every donor. The library was built by means of 5' RACE. The listed sequencing device is Illumina HiSeq 2500. The second PCR ran for roughly 7 to 11 cycles and used a J-beta primer mix along with a sample-barcoded 5' primer. Each TCR beta cDNA molecule received a unique molecular identifier from a template-switch 5' adaptor carrying 12 random nucleotides. At least 2.5 million CDR3-containing paired-end reads were obtained from each sample. First-strand cDNA was synthesized from all RNA with the Mint cDNA synthesis kit, primed by a TRBC-specific oligonucleotide. All cDNA was treated with uracil-DNA glycosylase and then went through a first 18-cycle PCR with the universal primers M1SS and BC2_uni_R. Per the authors' processing: For normalization, 1 million high-quality reads, each with a distinct molecular identifier, were randomly selected from each sample. Instead of being binned into consensus sequences, reads with shared molecular identifiers were discarded. MiTCR, run with a Q25 quality threshold and the strictest error-elimination algorithm, handled CDR3 identification, clonotype clustering and error correction. A nonparametric unseen species model with Euler transformation was used to estimate a lower bound on total TCR beta diversity. TCRdb reanalyzed the raw reads on its own, using fastp at Q25 for trimming and MiXCR for clone calling, and kept in-frame beta chains. Entries that share a CDR3 protein sequence are merged under the most common genes and DNA. TCRdb's processing, not the study's, gives the V and J calls here. For this sample there are under 1,000,000 distinct CDR3 sequences; 35% to 40% appear just once. Roughly 13% of the sample lies in the top ten.

Sequences were obtained from blood. The rearrangement combines TRBV6-6 with TRBJ2-3; the D gene is possibly TRBD2, with 6 bases matching. This receptor was taken from a man between 18 and 35 years old in good health. The sequence in DNA is TGTGCCAGCACCAAAACCGGGACTCCGAGCACAGATACGCAGTATTTT. Translation gives CASTKTGTPSTDTQYF.